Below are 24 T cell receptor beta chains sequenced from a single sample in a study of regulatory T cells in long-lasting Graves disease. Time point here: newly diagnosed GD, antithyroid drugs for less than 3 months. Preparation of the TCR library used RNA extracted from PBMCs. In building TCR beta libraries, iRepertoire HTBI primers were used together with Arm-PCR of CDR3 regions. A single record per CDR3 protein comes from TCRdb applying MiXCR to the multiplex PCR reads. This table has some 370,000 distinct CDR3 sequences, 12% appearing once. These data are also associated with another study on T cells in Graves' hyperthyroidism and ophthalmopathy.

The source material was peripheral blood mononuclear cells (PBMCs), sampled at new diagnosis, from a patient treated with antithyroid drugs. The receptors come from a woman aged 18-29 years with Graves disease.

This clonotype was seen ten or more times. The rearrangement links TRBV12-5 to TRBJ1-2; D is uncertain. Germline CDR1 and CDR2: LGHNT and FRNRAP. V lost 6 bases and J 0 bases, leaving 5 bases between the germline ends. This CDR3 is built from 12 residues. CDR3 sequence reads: CASGKTNYGYTF. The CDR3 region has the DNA TGTGCTAGTGGAAAAACTAACTATGGCTACACCTTC. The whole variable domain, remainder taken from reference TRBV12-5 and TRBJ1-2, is DARVTQTPRHKVTEMGQEVTMRCQPILGHNTVFWYRQTMMQGLELLAYFRNRAPLDDSGMPKDRFSAEMPDATLATLKIQPSEPRDSAVYFCASGKTNYGYTFGSGTRLTVV.

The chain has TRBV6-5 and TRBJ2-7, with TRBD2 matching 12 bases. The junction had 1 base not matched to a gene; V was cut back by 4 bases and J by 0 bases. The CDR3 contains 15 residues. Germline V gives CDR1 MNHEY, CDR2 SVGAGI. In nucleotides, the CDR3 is TGTGCCAGCAGTTCGACTAGCGGGAGCTCCTACGAGCAGTACTTC. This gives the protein CASSSTSGSSYEQYF.

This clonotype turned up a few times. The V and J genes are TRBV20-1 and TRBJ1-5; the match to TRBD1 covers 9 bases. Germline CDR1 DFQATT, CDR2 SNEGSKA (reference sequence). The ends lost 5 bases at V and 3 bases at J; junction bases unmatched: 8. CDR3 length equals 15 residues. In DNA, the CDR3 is TGCAGTGCTGTACAGGGGGCGCGGGTCAATCAGCCCCAGCATTTT. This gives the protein CSAVQGARVNQPQHF.

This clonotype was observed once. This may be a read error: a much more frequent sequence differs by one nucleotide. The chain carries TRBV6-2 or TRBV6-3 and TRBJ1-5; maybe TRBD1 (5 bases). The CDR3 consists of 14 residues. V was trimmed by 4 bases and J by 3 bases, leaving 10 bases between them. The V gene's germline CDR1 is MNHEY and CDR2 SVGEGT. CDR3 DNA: TGTGCCAGCAGTTGGGACGGCTACAATCAGCCCCAGCATTTT. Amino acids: CASSWDGYNQPQHF.

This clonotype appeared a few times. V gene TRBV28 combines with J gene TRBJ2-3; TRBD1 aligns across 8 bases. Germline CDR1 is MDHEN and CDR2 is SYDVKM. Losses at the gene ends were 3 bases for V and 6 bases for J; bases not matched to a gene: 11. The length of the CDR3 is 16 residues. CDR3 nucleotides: TGTGCCAGCAGTTTCCGCGGACAGGGCGGTTTGGATACGCAGTATTTT. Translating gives CASSFRGQGGLDTQYF.

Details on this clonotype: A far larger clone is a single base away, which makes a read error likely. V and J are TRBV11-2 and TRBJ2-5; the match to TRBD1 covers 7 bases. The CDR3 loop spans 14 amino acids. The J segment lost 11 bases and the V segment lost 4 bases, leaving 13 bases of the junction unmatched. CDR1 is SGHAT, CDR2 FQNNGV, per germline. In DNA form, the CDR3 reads TGTGCCAGCAGCTCCATTGACAGGGACAATGAGCAGTACTTC. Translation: CASSSIDRDNEQYF.

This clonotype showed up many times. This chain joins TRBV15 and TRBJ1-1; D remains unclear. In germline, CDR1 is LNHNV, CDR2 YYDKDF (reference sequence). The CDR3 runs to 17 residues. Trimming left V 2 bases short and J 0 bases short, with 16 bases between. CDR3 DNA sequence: TGTGCCACCAGCAGACCCCTCGGGCGGGTCATGAACACTGAAGCTTTCTTT. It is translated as CATSRPLGRVMNTEAFF.

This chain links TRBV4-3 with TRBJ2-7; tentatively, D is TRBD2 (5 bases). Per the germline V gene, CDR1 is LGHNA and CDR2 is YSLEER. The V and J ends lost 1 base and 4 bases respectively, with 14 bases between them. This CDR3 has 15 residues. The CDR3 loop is CASSQVYLGEYEQYF. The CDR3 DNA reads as TGCGCCAGCAGCCAAGTCTACTTGGGAGAATACGAGCAGTACTTC.

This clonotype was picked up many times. The CDR3 DNA reads as TGTGCCAGCAGGCCCTCCGGGGGTAGATACACTGAAGCTTTCTTT. This translates into CASRPSGGRYTEAFF. V and J are TRBV12-3 or TRBV12-4 and TRBJ1-1; perhaps TRBD1 as D (5 bases). CDR3 length equals 15 residues. Trimming took off 6 bases at V and 3 bases at J, with 17 bases between the two ends.

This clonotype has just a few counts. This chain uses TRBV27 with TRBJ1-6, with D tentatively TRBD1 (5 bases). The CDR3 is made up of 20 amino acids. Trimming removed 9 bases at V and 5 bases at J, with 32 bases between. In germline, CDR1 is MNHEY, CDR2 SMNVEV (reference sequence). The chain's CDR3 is CARTSRGEGHLSTDNSPLHF. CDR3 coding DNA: TGTGCCAGAACCTCAAGGGGTGAAGGACACCTGTCCACTGATAATTCACCCCTCCACTTT.

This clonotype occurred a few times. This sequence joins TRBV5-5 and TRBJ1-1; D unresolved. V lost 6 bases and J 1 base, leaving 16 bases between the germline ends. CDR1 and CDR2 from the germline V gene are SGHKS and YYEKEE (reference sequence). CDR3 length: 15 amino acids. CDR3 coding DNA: TGTGCCAGCATCTCCCGGTCCCTACGGAACACTGAAGCTTTCTTT. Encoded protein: CASISRSLRNTEAFF. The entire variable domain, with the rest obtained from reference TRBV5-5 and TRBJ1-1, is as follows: DAGVTQSPTHLIKTRGQQVTLRCSPISGHKSVSWYQQVLGQGPQFIFQYYEKEERGRGNFPDRFSARQFPNYSSELNVNALLLGDSALYLCASISRSLRNTEAFFGQGTRLTVV.

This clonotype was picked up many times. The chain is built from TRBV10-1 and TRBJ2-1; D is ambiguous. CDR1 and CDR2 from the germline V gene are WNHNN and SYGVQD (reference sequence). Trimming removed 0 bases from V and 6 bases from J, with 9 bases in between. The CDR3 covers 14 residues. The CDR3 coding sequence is TGCGCCAGCAGTGAGTCGGCGTCAATCAATGAGCAGTTCTTC. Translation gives CASSESASINEQFF.

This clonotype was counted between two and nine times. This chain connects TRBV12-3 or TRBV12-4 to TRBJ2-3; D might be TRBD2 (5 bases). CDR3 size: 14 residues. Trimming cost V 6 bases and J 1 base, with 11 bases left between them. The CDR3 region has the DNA TGTGCCAGCAGACCCATCGGGGGCACAGATACGCAGTATTTT. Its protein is CASRPIGGTDTQYF.

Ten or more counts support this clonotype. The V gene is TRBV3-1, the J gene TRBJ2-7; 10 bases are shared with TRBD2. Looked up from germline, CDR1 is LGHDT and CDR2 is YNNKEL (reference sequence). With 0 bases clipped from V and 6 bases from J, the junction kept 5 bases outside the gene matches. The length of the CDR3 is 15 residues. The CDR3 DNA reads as TGTGCCAGCAGCCAAGATCTGAGCGGGGGGGGCGAGCAGTACTTC. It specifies CASSQDLSGGGEQYF.

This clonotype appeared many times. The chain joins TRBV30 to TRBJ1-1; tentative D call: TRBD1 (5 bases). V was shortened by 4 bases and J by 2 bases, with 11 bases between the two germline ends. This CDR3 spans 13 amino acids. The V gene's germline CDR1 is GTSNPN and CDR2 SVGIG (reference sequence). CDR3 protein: CAWNSDRNTEAFF. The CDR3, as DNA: TGTGCCTGGAATTCTGACAGAAACACTGAAGCTTTCTTT.

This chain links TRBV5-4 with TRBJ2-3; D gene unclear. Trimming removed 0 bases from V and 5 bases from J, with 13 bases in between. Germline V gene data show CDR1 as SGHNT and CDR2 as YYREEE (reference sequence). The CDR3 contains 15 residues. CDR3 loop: CASSLGGLGEDTQYF. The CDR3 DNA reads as TGTGCCAGCAGCTTGGGTGGCCTTGGGGAAGATACGCAGTATTTT.

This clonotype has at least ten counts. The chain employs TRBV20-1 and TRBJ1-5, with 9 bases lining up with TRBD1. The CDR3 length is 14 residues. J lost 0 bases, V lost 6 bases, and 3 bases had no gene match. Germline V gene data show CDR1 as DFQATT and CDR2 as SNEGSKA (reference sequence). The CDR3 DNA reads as TGCAGTGCCGAACAGGGGGCTAGCAATCAGCCCCAGCATTTT. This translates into CSAEQGASNQPQHF.

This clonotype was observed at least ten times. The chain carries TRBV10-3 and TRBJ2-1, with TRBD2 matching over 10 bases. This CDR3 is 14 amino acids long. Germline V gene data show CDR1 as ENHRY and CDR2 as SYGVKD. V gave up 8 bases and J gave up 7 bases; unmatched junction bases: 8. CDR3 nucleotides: TGTGCCATCCGTTCCAGCGGGGGGGCTAATGAGCAGTTCTTC. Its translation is CAIRSSGGANEQFF.

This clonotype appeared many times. The CDR3 here is CASSARGSYNEQFF. The DNA for the CDR3 is TGTGCCAGCAGCGCCCGGGGGTCCTACAATGAGCAGTTCTTC. V is TRBV11-2 and J is TRBJ2-1, with D tentatively TRBD2 (6 bases). The CDR3 length is 14 residues. Looked up from germline, CDR1 is SGHAT and CDR2 is FQNNGV. V lost 5 bases to trimming and J lost 1 base, with 9 bases between them. The full variable domain, rest sourced from reference TRBV11-2 and TRBJ2-1, is EAGVAQSPRYKIIEKRQSVAFWCNPISGHATLYWYQQILGQGPKLLIQFQNNGVVDDSQLPKDRFSAERLKGVDSTLKIQPAKLEDSAVYLCASSARGSYNEQFFGPGTRLTVL.

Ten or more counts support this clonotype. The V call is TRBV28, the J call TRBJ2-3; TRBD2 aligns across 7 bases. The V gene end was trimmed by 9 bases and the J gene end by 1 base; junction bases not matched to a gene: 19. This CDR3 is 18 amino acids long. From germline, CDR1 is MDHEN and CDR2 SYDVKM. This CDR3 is CASVSAGYLFERTDTQYF. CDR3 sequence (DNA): TGTGCCAGTGTATCAGCGGGATATCTCTTTGAGCGCACAGATACGCAGTATTTT.

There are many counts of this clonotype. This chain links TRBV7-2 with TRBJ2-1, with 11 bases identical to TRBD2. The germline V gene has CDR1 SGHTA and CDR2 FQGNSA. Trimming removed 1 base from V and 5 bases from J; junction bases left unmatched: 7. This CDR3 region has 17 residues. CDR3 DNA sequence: TGTGCCAGCAGCTTAGGCCTCCTAGCGGGGGGTGACAATGAGCAGTTCTTC. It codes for CASSLGLLAGGDNEQFF.

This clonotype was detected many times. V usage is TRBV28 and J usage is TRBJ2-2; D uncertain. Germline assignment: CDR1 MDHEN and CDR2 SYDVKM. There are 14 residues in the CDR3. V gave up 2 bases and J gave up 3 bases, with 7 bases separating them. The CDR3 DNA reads TGTGCCAGCAGTTTAAGGGAAGACACCGGGGAGCTGTTTTTT. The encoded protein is CASSLREDTGELFF.

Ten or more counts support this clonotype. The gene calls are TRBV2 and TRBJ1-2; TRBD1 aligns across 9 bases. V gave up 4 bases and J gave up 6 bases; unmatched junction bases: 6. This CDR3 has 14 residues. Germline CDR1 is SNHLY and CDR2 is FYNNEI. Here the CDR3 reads CASSANRGLNGYTF. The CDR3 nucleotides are TGTGCCAGCAGTGCTAACAGGGGGCTCAATGGCTACACCTTC. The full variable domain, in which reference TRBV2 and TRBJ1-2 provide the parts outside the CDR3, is EPEVTQTPSHQVTQMGQEVILRCVPISNHLYFYWYRQILGQKVEFLVSFYNNEISEKSEIFDDQFSVERPDGSNFTLKIRSTKLEDSAMYFCASSANRGLNGYTFGSGTRLTVV.

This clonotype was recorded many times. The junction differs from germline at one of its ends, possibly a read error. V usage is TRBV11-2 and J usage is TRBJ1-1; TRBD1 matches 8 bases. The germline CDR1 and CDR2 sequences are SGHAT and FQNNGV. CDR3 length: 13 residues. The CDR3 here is CASSSGQETEAFF. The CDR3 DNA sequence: TGCGCCAGCAGCTCGGGACAGGAGACTGAAGCTTTCTTT.